These 24 T cell receptor beta chains were all obtained from the same sample, sequenced in a study of blood T cell repertoires in COVID-19. Clones were sequenced by immunoSEQ multiplex PCR, and TCRdb holds only the in-frame ones, with some missing. The sample includes approximately 300,000 clones, 80% to 90% of them seen just once. The sequenced material came from peripheral blood. The receptors shown here come from a woman aged 50 to 65 with COVID-19, enrolled during active disease.

The table lists this clone with a few counts. The V and J genes are TRBV11-1 and TRBJ1-2; D call uncertain. The CDR3 is made up of 14 amino acids. The V end was cut by 3 bases, the J end by 3 bases, with 11 bases between. Germline V CDR1 and CDR2: SGHAT, FQDESV (reference sequence). In DNA form, the CDR3 reads TGTGCCAGCAGCTTCGGAACAGAAGACTATGGCTACACCTTC. It translates to CASSFGTEDYGYTF.

With regard to this clone: Its ends do not fully match the called genes, so a read error is possible. V usage is TRBV7-7 and J usage is TRBJ2-5; D is ambiguous. Germline CDR1 SSHAT, CDR2 FNYEAQ (reference sequence). This CDR3 has 14 residues. In DNA, the CDR3 is TGTGCTAGCAGCTTAAATAGCATTCAAGAGACCCAGTACTTC. Translated, it gives CASSLNSIQETQYF.

In this sample, this clone turned up once. This chain joins TRBV5-6 and TRBJ1-1; 7 nucleotides match TRBD1. The CDR3 spans 14 residues. J gave up 3 bases and V 4 bases, and 6 bases lay outside the gene matches. Germline CDR1 and CDR2: SGHDT and YYEEEE. The CDR3 loop reads CASSIRQGYTEAFF. In DNA form, the CDR3 reads TGTGCCAGCAGCATACGACAGGGCTACACTGAAGCTTTCTTT. Using reference TRBV5-6 and TRBJ1-1 for the parts outside the CDR3, the full variable domain is DAGVTQSPTHLIKTRGQQVTLRCSPKSGHDTVSWYQQALGQGPQFIFQYYEEEERQRGNFPDRFSGHQFPNYSSELNVNALLLGDSALYLCASSIRQGYTEAFFGQGTRLTVV.

The V gene is TRBV5-1, the J gene TRBJ2-3, with 8 bases identical to TRBD1. Germline values: CDR1 SGHRS, CDR2 YFSETQ. CDR3 length: 15 residues. Trimming removed 3 bases from V and 1 base from J; junction bases left unmatched: 4. In nucleotides, the CDR3 is TGCGCCAGCAGCTCGAGGACAGGGCGCACAGATACGCAGTATTTT. Translating it yields CASSSRTGRTDTQYF.

The chain's CDR3 is CASIVWSDTLGLNGYTF. As DNA, the CDR3 is TGCGCCAGCATAGTGTGGTCGGATACCTTGGGCTTAAATGGCTACACCTTC. This chain uses TRBV10-1 with TRBJ1-2; D uncertain. The CDR3 length is 17 residues. Germline values: CDR1 WNHNN, CDR2 SYGVQD (reference sequence). Trimming removed 7 bases at V and 6 bases at J, with 27 bases between.

The rearrangement joins TRBV27 to TRBJ2-3, with unresolved D. The V end lost 3 bases, the J end lost 0 bases, and 10 bases lay between the germline ends. Germline-derived CDR1 and CDR2 are MNHEY and SMNVEV (reference sequence). The CDR3 contains 15 residues. CDR3 bases: TGTGCCAGCAGTTTGAACGGCGGAAGCACAGATACGCAGTATTTT. Translating gives CASSLNGGSTDTQYF.

The gene calls are TRBV5-1 and TRBJ2-1; 10 bases are shared with TRBD2. V gave up 0 bases and J gave up 7 bases; unmatched junction bases: 10. The CDR3 covers 17 residues. Germline assignment: CDR1 SGHRS and CDR2 YFSETQ. DNA for the CDR3: TGCGCCAGCAGCTTGGGGGCCCTAGCGGGAGTTCAAAATGAGCAGTTCTTC. Translated, it gives CASSLGALAGVQNEQFF.

A remark on this clone: This sample includes further DNA sequences coding for the same CDR3. The chain has TRBV11-2 and TRBJ2-1; 9 nucleotides match TRBD1. The CDR3 consists of 15 residues. Trimming at V came to 3 bases and at J to 1 base, leaving 1 base not matched to a gene. The germline V gene has CDR1 SGHAT and CDR2 FQNNGV. CDR3 bases: TGTGCCAGCAGCTTGGGACAGGGATCCTACAATGAGCAGTTCTTC. Translation: CASSLGQGSYNEQFF.

The chain combines TRBV6-1 with TRBJ2-3; 7 nucleotides line up with TRBD1. Per germline, CDR1 MNHNS and CDR2 SASEGT. This CDR3 is built from 15 residues. J gave up 4 bases and V 1 base, and 5 bases lay outside the gene matches. The CDR3 protein is CASSEDPTGSDTQYF. The CDR3 nucleotides read TGTGCCAGCAGTGAAGACCCGACAGGGTCAGATACGCAGTATTTT.

This chain links TRBV27 with TRBJ2-1; no firm D call. The length of the CDR3 is 15 residues. The V gene's germline CDR1 is MNHEY and CDR2 SMNVEV (reference sequence). The V end was cut by 4 bases, the J end by 0 bases, with 10 bases between. CDR3 DNA: TGTGCCAGCAGTTGGAGCGTTCTCTCCTACAATGAGCAGTTCTTC. It codes for CASSWSVLSYNEQFF.

This rearrangement joins TRBV24-1 to TRBJ1-5, with TRBD1 matching over 9 bases. Germline V CDR1 and CDR2: KGHDR, SFDVKD. The CDR3 loop spans 16 amino acids. Trimming at V came to 4 bases and at J to 4 bases, leaving 7 bases not matched to a gene. CDR3 protein: CATSDSGQGPNQPQHF. DNA of the CDR3: TGTGCCACCAGTGACTCCGGACAGGGGCCAAATCAGCCCCAGCATTTT.

The rearrangement joins TRBV30 to TRBJ2-5; 9 bases align to TRBD1. The CDR3 is 15 residues long. V lost 1 base and J lost 4; bases outside the gene matches: 7. Germline V gives CDR1 GTSNPN, CDR2 SVGIG (reference sequence). CDR3 loop: CAWSALQGAGETQYF. In nucleotides, the CDR3 is TGTGCCTGGAGTGCCTTACAGGGGGCCGGAGAGACCCAGTACTTC.

The rearrangement joins TRBV10-3 to TRBJ2-2; the D gene is possibly TRBD1 (6 bases). CDR3 length equals 15 residues. V was pared by 2 bases and J by 5 bases, with 12 bases between. Germline values: CDR1 ENHRY, CDR2 SYGVKD. This CDR3 is CAISEAGVTTGELFF. CDR3 nucleotide sequence: TGTGCCATCAGTGAGGCAGGGGTGACGACCGGGGAGCTGTTTTTT.

The V and J genes are TRBV2 and TRBJ2-3; the match to TRBD2 covers 8 bases. Losses at the gene ends were 3 bases for V and 2 bases for J; bases not matched to a gene: 7. CDR3 length: 16 amino acids. CDR1 and CDR2 (germline): SNHLY, FYNNEI. The CDR3 loop is CASSEIAGSTTDTQYF. The CDR3 DNA reads as TGTGCCAGCAGTGAGATAGCGGGGAGTACCACAGATACGCAGTATTTT.

This chain links TRBV12-3 or TRBV12-4 with TRBJ1-2; TRBD1 aligns across 7 bases. The CDR3 has 13 amino acids. V lost 6 bases and J lost 8; bases outside the gene matches: 9. The CDR3: CASRGDRRHGYTF. The CDR3 DNA is TGTGCCAGCAGGGGGGACAGACGGCACGGCTACACCTTC.

V usage is TRBV3-1 (or the pseudogene TRBV3-2) and J usage is TRBJ2-7, with a tentative D call TRBD2 (6 bases). The germline CDR1 and CDR2 sequences are LGHDT and YNNKEL (reference sequence). V was trimmed by 4 bases and J by 1 base, leaving 14 bases between them. CDR3 length equals 15 residues. In nucleotides, the CDR3 is TGTGCCAGCAGCCCGATGGGAGGTGGGTCCTACGAGCAGTACTTC. Translation: CASSPMGGGSYEQYF.

The J gene is TRBJ2-7, the V gene TRBV5-5; TRBD2 matches 12 bases. Germline CDR1 is SGHKS and CDR2 is YYEKEE (reference sequence). V shed 1 base, J shed 4 bases, and the junction held 3 bases outside the gene matches. This CDR3 contains 15 residues. DNA for the CDR3: TGTGCCAGCAGCTTGCGACTAGCGGGAGAGTACGAGCAGTACTTC. Its translation: CASSLRLAGEYEQYF.

The gene calls are TRBV7-9 and TRBJ2-1; D is uncertain. The CDR3 consists of 16 residues. Germline V gene data show CDR1 as SEHNR and CDR2 as FQNEAQ (reference sequence). V shed 4 bases and J shed 10 bases, with 23 bases lying between them. Here the CDR3 reads CASSSKSLIQVAEQFF. CDR3 bases: TGTGCCAGCAGCTCCAAGTCTCTGATCCAGGTCGCGGAGCAGTTCTTC.

The chain joins TRBV24-1 to TRBJ2-6; 7 bases match TRBD1. The CDR3 contains 16 residues. The V segment lost 5 bases and the J segment 3 bases; nucleotides outside the gene matches: 6. Germline lookup yields CDR1 KGHDR and CDR2 SFDVKD. This chain's CDR3 is CATSGTGVDGANVLTF. DNA for the CDR3: TGTGCCACCAGTGGTACAGGGGTCGATGGGGCCAACGTCCTGACTTTC.

The J gene is TRBJ1-1, the V gene TRBV4-3; D may be TRBD1 (5 bases). V was clipped by 1 base and J by 4 bases, with 19 bases between them. CDR1 is LGHNA, CDR2 YSLEER, per germline. The CDR3 consists of 17 residues. The CDR3 loop reads CASSQVPSGRVGTEAFF. Here the CDR3 DNA reads TGCGCCAGCAGCCAAGTCCCCTCAGGCAGGGTGGGCACTGAAGCTTTCTTT.

The CDR3 DNA sequence: TGTGCCAGCAATTGGGGGGAAGGAGGACAGCCCCAGCATTTT. It codes for CASNWGEGGQPQHF. The chain joins TRBV6-5 to TRBJ1-5, with D possibly being TRBD1 (5 bases). Trimming shortened V by 7 bases and J by 7 bases, and 17 bases separated the two germline ends. CDR3 length equals 14 residues. Germline CDR1 reads MNHEY; CDR2 reads SVGAGI.

This chain joins TRBV7-9 and TRBJ1-4; D not resolved. Germline CDR1 reads SEHNR; CDR2 reads FQNEAQ (reference sequence). The CDR3 totals 16 residues. The V and J ends lost 6 bases and 4 bases respectively, with 18 bases between them. CDR3 loop: CASRQVFIGSNEKLFF. CDR3 nucleotide sequence: TGTGCCAGCAGGCAGGTTTTTATAGGGAGTAATGAAAAACTGTTTTTT.

V usage is TRBV5-4 and J usage is TRBJ2-3, with TRBD2 matching 7 bases. CDR3 length: 17 amino acids. Germline values: CDR1 SGHNT, CDR2 YYREEE (reference sequence). V was clipped by 0 bases and J by 1 base; unmatched bases: 8. The CDR3 is CASSLVRGETRTDTQYF. Here the CDR3 DNA reads TGTGCCAGCAGCTTGGTCCGGGGGGAGACCCGCACAGATACGCAGTATTTT.

There are a few counts of this clone. V is TRBV5-1 and J is TRBJ2-3; D remains ambiguous. Per germline, CDR1 SGHRS and CDR2 YFSETQ. The CDR3 runs to 14 residues. The V gene lost 0 bases and the J gene lost 2 bases, with 7 bases spanning the gap. CDR3 protein: CASSLAPDTDTQYF. The CDR3 coding sequence is TGCGCCAGCAGCTTGGCGCCAGACACAGATACGCAGTATTTT.